A selection of T cell receptor beta chains follows, all from one sample in a study of beta chain features in type 1 diabetes. The method was immunoSEQ multiplex PCR; TCRdb's version includes in-frame clones alone and lacks a portion of them. The sample includes hundreds of thousands of clones, 15% of them seen just once. The specimen sequenced was naive CD4+ T cells from blood. These receptors all come from a man aged 18 to 35 with type 1 diabetes. Both conserved end residues are part of each CDR3. The order of the fields is V gene, clone size, J gene, CDR3 protein. The listing skips clone size in some rows; elsewhere it reads once, few, many or a size class.

TRBV29-1	.	TRBJ1-1	CSVARVLNTEAFF
TRBV28	.	TRBJ2-3	CASSLGGRMGTDTQYF
TRBV29-1	.	TRBJ2-3	CSVELATDTQYF
TRBV4-1	few	TRBJ2-3	CASSPPAGFADTQYF
TRBV6-6	.	TRBJ2-7	CASSYELQGIHEQYF
TRBV9	.	TRBJ2-7	CASSVVGRESLGFHEQYF
TRBV6-6	few	TRBJ1-1	CASSYFPVEAFF
TRBV30	few	TRBJ1-4	CAWKDSPNGEKLFF
TRBV7-9	.	TRBJ1-2	CASSRAGTAYGYTF
TRBV19	few	TRBJ2-7	CASSIDRTTYEQYF
TRBV28	.	TRBJ2-5	CASSRTSVGETQYF
TRBV9	few	TRBJ2-3	CASSGTSGADTQYF
TRBV6-5	.	TRBJ2-7	CASSYSRGSEYEQYF
TRBV7-2	few	TRBJ2-2	CASSLERVSGELFF
TRBV7-9	.	TRBJ2-1	CASSLGLRAGGWSYNEQFF
TRBV6-6	.	TRBJ1-2	CASSFTINYGYTF
TRBV6-6	.	TRBJ2-5	CASSYAGGFQETQYF
TRBV5-6	.	TRBJ1-5	CASSTDRNQPQHF
TRBV7-9	few	TRBJ2-1	CASSLVGLAGVDEQFF
TRBV9	few	TRBJ2-1	CASSVASGGANNEQFF
TRBV18	.	TRBJ2-2	CASSPASGRGSTGELFF
TRBV7-8	few	TRBJ1-1	CASSQRINRVDTEAFF
TRBV7-2	.	TRBJ2-1	CASSTTSGNEQFF
TRBV15	.	TRBJ2-1	CATSQRAVNEQFF